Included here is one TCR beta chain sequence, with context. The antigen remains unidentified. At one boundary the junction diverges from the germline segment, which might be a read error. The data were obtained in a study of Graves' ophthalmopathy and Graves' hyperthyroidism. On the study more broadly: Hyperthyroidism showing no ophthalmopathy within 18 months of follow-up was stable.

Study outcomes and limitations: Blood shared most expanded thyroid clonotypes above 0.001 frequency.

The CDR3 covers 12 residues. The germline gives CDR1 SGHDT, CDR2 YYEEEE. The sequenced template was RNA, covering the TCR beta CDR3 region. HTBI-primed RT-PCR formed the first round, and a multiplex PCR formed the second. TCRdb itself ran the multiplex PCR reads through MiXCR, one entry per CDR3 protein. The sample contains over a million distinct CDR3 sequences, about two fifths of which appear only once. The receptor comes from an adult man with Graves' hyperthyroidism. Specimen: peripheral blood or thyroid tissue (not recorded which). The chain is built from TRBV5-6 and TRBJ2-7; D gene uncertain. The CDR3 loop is CANSIVSYEQYF. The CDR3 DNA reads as TGTGCCAACAGCATCGTAAGCTACGAGCAGTACTTC.